There are a few counts of the clone carrying this T cell receptor (beta chain). Other DNA sequences in the sample encode the same CDR3. This sample is part of a study of OX40 agonist ivuxolimab in advanced cancers. Method: immunoSEQ multiplex PCR; TCRdb's copy keeps in-frame clones and lacks some. The sample carries around 100,000 clones, approximately 90% recorded once. The clonotype comes from an adult with an advanced solid tumor such as melanoma, head and neck, liver or kidney cancer. The input for sequencing was CD4+ or CD8+ T cells sorted from blood, taken in a trial of the OX40 agonist ivuxolimab.

This CDR3 reads CASSLERSSYEQYF. The CDR3 region has the DNA TGCGCCAGCAGCTTGGAACGGAGCTCCTACGAGCAGTACTTC. The chain links TRBV5-1 to TRBJ2-7; the D is unclear. V shed 0 bases and J shed 0 bases, with 7 bases lying between them. Germline-derived CDR1 and CDR2 are SGHRS and YFSETQ. The length of the CDR3 is 14 residues.